The 13 T cell receptor beta chains reported below all come from one sample, sequenced in a study of OX40 agonist ivuxolimab in advanced cancers. Generated by immunoSEQ multiplex PCR, the TCRdb table keeps only in-frame clones and is missing some. The data show some 150,000 clones, about nine tenths seen once. Sequenced material: CD4+ or CD8+ T cells sorted from blood, taken in a trial of the OX40 agonist ivuxolimab. Receptors originate from an adult with an advanced solid tumor such as melanoma, head and neck, liver or kidney cancer.

This chain joins TRBV12-5 and TRBJ2-3, with D maybe TRBD2 (6 bases). CDR3 length: 14 residues. The ends were cut back, 1 base at V and 2 bases at J, with 7 bases in the middle. Germline CDR1 and CDR2: LGHNT and FRNRAP. The CDR3 coding sequence is TGTGCTAGTGGTTTGGGGGGGGACACAGATACGCAGTATTTT. Amino acid sequence: CASGLGGDTDTQYF.

The chain employs TRBV19 and TRBJ2-5, with 14 bases fitting TRBD2. This CDR3 spans 17 amino acids. Germline CDR1 and CDR2: LNHDA and SQIVND (reference sequence). V trimming: 4 bases; J trimming: 4 bases; junction bases outside the gene matches: 8. This chain's CDR3 is CASSTGTSGSLGETQYF. The CDR3 region has the DNA TGTGCCAGTAGTACCGGGACTAGCGGGAGTCTTGGAGAGACCCAGTACTTC.

This clone was detected once. The chain joins TRBV28 to TRBJ1-3; D ambiguous. V dropped 5 bases and J dropped 3 bases, with 11 bases sitting between them. Germline CDR1 MDHEN, CDR2 SYDVKM. This CDR3 contains 14 residues. The CDR3: CASSIHTFGNTIYF. In DNA form, the CDR3 reads TGTGCCAGCAGTATTCATACATTTGGAAACACCATATATTTT.

V gene TRBV10-3 combines with J gene TRBJ2-1; 11 nucleotides line up with TRBD2. This CDR3 has 17 residues. Germline V CDR1 and CDR2: ENHRY, SYGVKD. V lost 11 bases, J lost 5 bases, and 17 bases stayed unmatched. CDR3 coding DNA: TGTGCCGCAACAGGGGCTGGGGGGACTAGCGGCAACAATGAGCAGTTCTTC. Translating gives CAATGAGGTSGNNEQFF.

In its sample, this clone was seen once. The DNA of the CDR3 is TGTGCCAGCAGCTCACGTTCTCGGGACACCATATATTTT. It codes for CASSSRSRDTIYF. The rearrangement links TRBV28 to TRBJ1-3; D call uncertain. In germline, CDR1 is MDHEN, CDR2 SYDVKM. V lost 6 bases to trimming and J lost 8 bases, with 14 bases between them. CDR3 length: 13 amino acids.

The V and J genes are TRBV29-1 and TRBJ2-1; a possible D gene is TRBD1 (6 bases). Trimming took 7 bases from V and 15 from J, leaving 16 bases between them. The CDR3 has 10 amino acids. Germline CDR1 and CDR2: SQVTM and ANQGSEA. In DNA form, the CDR3 reads TGCAGCGCCTTACAGGGATTTCGGTTCTTC. This translates into CSALQGFRFF.

This chain uses TRBV9 with TRBJ2-7; 10 bases align to TRBD2. V lost 2 bases and J lost 7; bases outside the gene matches: 9. Germline assignment: CDR1 SGDLS and CDR2 YYNGEE. The CDR3 loop spans 15 amino acids. CDR3 residues: CASSVAGLAEGEQYF. CDR3 nucleotide sequence: TGTGCCAGCAGCGTGGCTGGACTAGCGGAGGGAGAGCAGTACTTC.

This clone was detected only a few times. The chain links TRBV7-2 to TRBJ2-5; D is unclear. Trimming took 0 bases from V and 2 from J, leaving 10 bases between them. CDR3 size: 15 residues. The germline gives CDR1 SGHTA, CDR2 FQGNSA. The CDR3 here is CASSLAGRIQETQYF. Here the CDR3 DNA reads TGTGCCAGCAGCTTAGCAGGCAGGATACAAGAGACCCAGTACTTC.

The chain employs TRBV6-1 and TRBJ1-1; no clear D. The length of the CDR3 is 14 residues. From germline, CDR1 is MNHNS and CDR2 SASEGT. V was clipped by 6 bases and J by 6 bases, with 17 bases between them. The CDR3 spells CASRPPVSGAEAFF. The CDR3 DNA reads as TGTGCCAGCAGGCCTCCGGTATCGGGTGCTGAAGCTTTCTTT.

V gene TRBV10-3 combines with J gene TRBJ1-6; TRBD1 matches at 7 bases. From germline, CDR1 is ENHRY and CDR2 SYGVKD. This CDR3 contains 18 residues. V shed 5 bases and J 9 bases; nucleotides not matched to a gene: 19. The CDR3 region has the DNA TGTGCCATCAGTACCGCACCGCCCAGTCAGGGGGTCGGTTCACCCCTCCACTTT. Translated: CAISTAPPSQGVGSPLHF.

V gene TRBV9 combines with J gene TRBJ2-2, with 7 nucleotides matching TRBD2. The germline V gene has CDR1 SGDLS and CDR2 YYNGEE. This CDR3 region has 15 residues. V trimming: 0 bases; J trimming: 5 bases; junction bases outside the gene matches: 4. CDR3 nucleotide sequence: TGTGCCAGCAGCGTAGTCGCTAGCGGAACCGGGGAGCTGTTTTTT. Encoded protein: CASSVVASGTGELFF.

This sequence joins TRBV6-5 and TRBJ2-3; 7 bases fit TRBD2. Germline CDR1 and CDR2: MNHEY and SVGAGI. The CDR3 extends over 15 amino acids. With 3 bases clipped from V and 1 base from J, the junction kept 4 bases outside the gene matches. This chain's CDR3 is CASSYGGERTDTQYF. CDR3 nucleotides: TGTGCCAGCAGTTATGGGGGGGAGCGCACAGATACGCAGTATTTT.

The chain has TRBV19 and TRBJ2-1; 9 bases align to TRBD1. The CDR3 runs 13 residues. V was clipped by 2 bases and J by 8 bases; unmatched bases: 1. Germline V CDR1 and CDR2: LNHDA, SQIVND (reference sequence). In DNA, the CDR3 is TGTGCCAGTAGTATATGGACAGGGGATGAGCAGTTCTTC. It yields the protein CASSIWTGDEQFF.